These 14 T cell receptor beta chains share one sample of origin, sequenced in a study of OX40 agonist ivuxolimab in advanced cancers. Using immunoSEQ multiplex PCR, the repertoire was profiled, and TCRdb retains in-frame clones only, with some absent. The sample records about 13,000 clones, roughly 69% being singletons. Sequencing used CD4+ or CD8+ T cells sorted from blood, obtained in a trial of the OX40 agonist ivuxolimab. The receptors were gathered from an adult with an advanced solid tumor such as melanoma, head and neck, liver or kidney cancer.

The chain has TRBV4-1 and TRBJ2-1; D unclear. The CDR3 spans 15 residues. The V gene lost 2 bases and the J gene lost 7 bases, with 15 bases spanning the gap. Germline CDR1 is MGHRA and CDR2 is YSYEKL. The CDR3 DNA is TGCGCCAGCAGCCAACCCTTGGCCCTCCGAAATGAGCAGTTCTTC. It specifies CASSQPLALRNEQFF.

The chain links TRBV5-1 to TRBJ2-7; D gene unclear. The germline V gene has CDR1 SGHRS and CDR2 YFSETQ. The CDR3 extends over 13 amino acids. V lost 0 bases and J 0 bases, leaving 4 bases between the germline ends. The CDR3 DNA reads TGCGCCAGCAGCTTGGAGAACTCCTACGAGCAGTACTTC. Translation: CASSLENSYEQYF.

The V call is TRBV13, the J call TRBJ2-7, with D tentatively TRBD1 (6 bases). Trimming removed 4 bases from V and 6 bases from J, with 7 bases in between. Germline V gives CDR1 PRHDT, CDR2 FYEKMQ (reference sequence). The CDR3 consists of 11 residues. The CDR3 DNA reads as TGTGCCAGCAGCTGGGGGCCCGAGCAGTACTTC. It is translated as CASSWGPEQYF.

The chain recombines TRBV29-1 with TRBJ2-2; the D gene is possibly TRBD2 (6 bases). V dropped 7 bases and J dropped 3 bases, with 6 bases sitting between them. The length of the CDR3 is 11 residues. CDR1 is SQVTM and CDR2 is ANQGSEA in the germline V gene. CDR3 DNA sequence: TGCAGCGGGGGGGACACCGGGGAGCTGTTTTTT. As protein: CSGGDTGELFF.

This clone qualifies as medium-sized. V and J are TRBV6-1 and TRBJ2-6; D might be TRBD1 (5 bases). This CDR3 is 15 amino acids long. Germline lookup yields CDR1 MNHNS and CDR2 SASEGT. V was clipped by 1 base and J by 1 base, with 5 bases between them. The CDR3 DNA sequence: TGTGCCAGCAGTGAAGGACAGTCTGGGGCCAACGTCCTGACTTTC. It translates to CASSEGQSGANVLTF.

The chain couples TRBV11-2 to TRBJ2-1; D unresolved. The germline V gene has CDR1 SGHAT and CDR2 FQNNGV. Trimming cost V 2 bases and J 0 bases, with 8 bases left between them. The CDR3 sequence is 15 residues long. The CDR3 reads CASSLLFSSYNEQFF. The CDR3, as DNA: TGTGCCAGCAGCTTATTGTTCAGCTCCTACAATGAGCAGTTCTTC.

This clone was found a few times. This chain links TRBV2 with TRBJ2-7, with 10 bases lining up with TRBD1. CDR1 and CDR2 (germline): SNHLY, FYNNEI. Trimming took 5 bases from V and 6 from J; bases not matched to a gene: 7. The CDR3 sequence is 14 residues long. CDR3 DNA sequence: TGTGCCAGCAGTTACTTGGGGACAGGGGTCGAGCAGTACTTC. Its translation is CASSYLGTGVEQYF.

The rearrangement links TRBV19 to TRBJ2-2; no reliable D call. Germline V lookup: CDR1 LNHDA, CDR2 SQIVND (reference sequence). This CDR3 contains 14 residues. V was trimmed by 8 bases and J by 3 bases, leaving 13 bases between them. CDR3 sequence (DNA): TGTGCCAGTCGCCTGACCCGAGACACCGGGGAGCTGTTTTTT. This translates into CASRLTRDTGELFF.

The V call is TRBV5-1, the J call TRBJ1-4; 9 bases map to TRBD1. Germline lookup yields CDR1 SGHRS and CDR2 YFSETQ. The CDR3 consists of 15 residues. The ends lost 4 bases at V and 5 bases at J; junction bases unmatched: 6. In nucleotides, the CDR3 is TGCGCCAGCAGCCGGACAGGGGTAGGGAATGAAAAACTGTTTTTT. Translated, it gives CASSRTGVGNEKLFF. The full variable domain, with the rest looked up from reference TRBV5-1 and TRBJ1-4, is KAGVTQTPRYLIKTRGQQVTLSCSPISGHRSVSWYQQTPGQGLQFLFEYFSETQRNKGNFPGRFSGRQFSNSRSEMNVSTLELGDSALYLCASSRTGVGNEKLFFGSGTQLSVL.

This chain uses TRBV4-2 with TRBJ2-7, with D perhaps matching TRBD1 (6 bases). Trimming removed 5 bases at V and 2 bases at J, with 19 bases between. The CDR3 covers 16 residues. Per germline, CDR1 LGHNA and CDR2 YNFKEQ. CDR3 DNA: TGTGCCAGCAGCTTGATCCGGTCGTGGGGGCCCTACGAGCAGTACTTC. Translated: CASSLIRSWGPYEQYF.

V is TRBV30 and J is TRBJ1-5; D remains ambiguous. The length of the CDR3 is 13 residues. V was shortened by 0 bases and J by 2 bases, with 5 bases between the two germline ends. Germline V gene sequence: CDR1 GTSNPN, CDR2 SVGIG (reference sequence). For the CDR3, the DNA is TGTGCCTGGAGTGTATCGGGCAATCAGCCCCAGCATTTT. The encoded protein is CAWSVSGNQPQHF.

This clone was observed a few times. This rearrangement joins TRBV7-6 to TRBJ1-6, with D possibly TRBD1 on 6 matching bases. CDR3 length equals 15 residues. The ends were cut back, 5 bases at V and 9 bases at J, with 17 bases in the middle. Germline V CDR1 and CDR2: SGHVS, FNYEAQ. CDR3 coding DNA: TGTGCCAGCAGCCAAGGCGTGGGGGGCGGTTCACCCCTCCACTTT. Translating it yields CASSQGVGGGSPLHF.

V usage is TRBV7-2 and J usage is TRBJ1-1, with a tentative D call TRBD1 (5 bases). This CDR3 is built from 13 residues. Germline lookup yields CDR1 SGHTA and CDR2 FQGNSA. V lost 3 bases and J 8 bases, leaving 13 bases between the germline ends. The CDR3 sequence is CASSLGGMVEAFF. CDR3 coding DNA: TGTGCCAGCAGCTTGGGGGGTATGGTGGAAGCTTTCTTT.

The V gene is TRBV5-8, the J gene TRBJ2-7, with D possibly being TRBD2 (6 bases). This CDR3 contains 15 residues. Germline V lookup: CDR1 SGHTS, CDR2 YDEGEE. Trimming took off 0 bases at V and 6 bases at J, with 16 bases between the two ends. In DNA form, the CDR3 reads TGTGCCAGCAGCTTGGAGGGTTCGGGAGCCGCCGAGCAGTACTTC. Its protein product is CASSLEGSGAAEQYF. The whole variable domain, remainder taken from reference TRBV5-8 and TRBJ2-7, is EAGVTQSPTHLIKTRGQQATLRCSPISGHTSVYWYQQALGLGLQFLLWYDEGEERNRGNFPPRFSGRQFPNYSSELNVNALELEDSALYLCASSLEGSGAAEQYFGPGTRLTVT.